This TCR beta chain was recorded in a study of patients and donors after allogeneic stem cell transplantation. TCRdb redid the calling of the RT-PCR reads with MiXCR, one entry per CDR3 protein. Altogether about 960,000 distinct CDR3 sequences are present, about 20% being singletons, with the ten largest covering approximately 5.9%. This sequence was found in a human donor who was either an allogeneic HSCT recipient or a stem cell or donor lymphocyte infusion donor (not recorded which). It is not recorded whose cells these are; they may come from a transplant donor. Sequenced material: blood, either unsorted or a sorted T cell fraction (not recorded which).

The CDR3 protein is CASSKNTGGKSSYNEQFF. Here the CDR3 DNA reads TGTGCCAGCAGCAAGAACACAGGGGGCAAGAGCTCCTACAATGAGCAGTTCTTC. V usage is TRBV5-4 and J usage is TRBJ2-1, with 9 bases identical to TRBD1. CDR3 length: 18 residues. V shed 4 bases, J shed 0 bases, and the junction held 11 bases outside the gene matches. CDR1 and CDR2 from the germline V gene are SGHNT and YYREEE (reference sequence).